Following are 30 T cell receptor beta chains from one sample sequenced in a study of blood T cell repertoires in COVID-19 (dated by TCRdb to between 2020 and 2021). The library relied on the immunoSEQ multiplex PCR assay. Not all clones reach the TCRdb copy of this immuneACCESS table, which keeps in-frame sequences only. Checked studies attribute under half of the gap to unresolved V genes and leave the rest unexplained. This sample comprises about 170,000 clones, about four fifths of them detected only once. About a tenth of the sample is taken by the ten largest. Sequencing was performed on peripheral blood. The receptors stem from a man in his 70s with active or convalescent COVID-19.

The V and J genes are TRBV5-4 and TRBJ2-5; tentative D call: TRBD1 (5 bases). Looked up from germline, CDR1 is SGHNT and CDR2 is YYREEE (reference sequence). The CDR3 spans 14 residues. V dropped 0 bases and J dropped 2 bases, with 8 bases sitting between them. CDR3 coding DNA: TGTGCCAGCAGCTTGGTCGACAGTCAAGAGACCCAGTACTTC. Translating gives CASSLVDSQETQYF.

This rearrangement joins TRBV7-8 to TRBJ1-5; tentative D call: TRBD1 (5 bases). CDR1 is SGHVS and CDR2 is FQNEAQ in the germline V gene. Trimming shortened V by 3 bases and J by 3 bases, and 18 bases separated the two germline ends. This CDR3 spans 17 amino acids. The CDR3 is CASSFRVGGSNNQPQHF. The CDR3 DNA reads as TGTGCCAGCAGCTTTCGAGTGGGGGGATCGAACAATCAGCCCCAGCATTTT.

This clone was seen a single time. This chain links TRBV5-8 with TRBJ2-7; D is uncertain. This CDR3 comprises 15 residues. The V end was cut by 1 base, the J end by 0 bases, with 11 bases between. The germline V gene encodes CDR1 SGHTS and CDR2 YDEGEE. CDR3 region: CASSLRDTRSYEQYF. The CDR3 bases are TGTGCCAGCAGCTTGCGCGACACACGCTCCTACGAGCAGTACTTC.

CDR3 nucleotide sequence: TGTGCCAGCTCACCCTCGGACGCTAGGGAGGGGCCCCAGCATTTT. This gives the protein CASSPSDAREGPQHF. The rearrangement joins TRBV18 to TRBJ1-5; unclear D gene. CDR3 length equals 15 residues. The ends were cut back, 3 bases at V and 9 bases at J, with 18 bases in the middle. The V gene's germline CDR1 is KGHSH and CDR2 LQKENI.

This chain uses TRBV5-1 with TRBJ2-1; a possible D gene is TRBD1 (6 bases). This CDR3 is built from 14 residues. Germline V CDR1 and CDR2: SGHRS, YFSETQ. Trimming stripped 4 bases from V and 2 bases from J, with 10 bases between. CDR3 coding DNA: TGCGCCAGCAGCACGGACAGTACCTACAATGAGCAGTTCTTC. Translated: CASSTDSTYNEQFF. The complete variable domain, with remaining parts taken from reference TRBV5-1 and TRBJ2-1, reads KAGVTQTPRYLIKTRGQQVTLSCSPISGHRSVSWYQQTPGQGLQFLFEYFSETQRNKGNFPGRFSGRQFSNSRSEMNVSTLELGDSALYLCASSTDSTYNEQFFGPGTRLTVL.

This clone was detected once. As DNA, the CDR3 is TGTGCCAGCAGCTTAGTCACAGGTGGCACAGATACGCAGTATTTT. Protein product: CASSLVTGGTDTQYF. This chain joins TRBV11-2 and TRBJ2-3; D possibly corresponds to TRBD1 (5 bases). V was clipped by 1 base and J by 1 base, with 9 bases between them. Germline lookup yields CDR1 SGHAT and CDR2 FQNNGV. The CDR3 extends over 15 amino acids. Complete variable domain (other parts from reference TRBV11-2 and TRBJ2-3): EAGVAQSPRYKIIEKRQSVAFWCNPISGHATLYWYQQILGQGPKLLIQFQNNGVVDDSQLPKDRFSAERLKGVDSTLKIQPAKLEDSAVYLCASSLVTGGTDTQYFGPGTRLTVL.

The chain employs TRBV5-1 and TRBJ2-3; 7 bases line up with TRBD1. The CDR3 runs to 15 residues. Trimming removed 0 bases from V and 4 bases from J; junction bases left unmatched: 5. Germline lookup yields CDR1 SGHRS and CDR2 YFSETQ. The CDR3 region has the DNA TGCGCCAGCAGCTTGGATACAGGGGAGTCAGATACGCAGTATTTT. Amino acid sequence: CASSLDTGESDTQYF.

This clone has a handful of counts. The V and J genes are TRBV23-1 and TRBJ1-4; possible D gene TRBD1, 5 bases. TRBV23-1 has ORF status, its function being uncertain. V was clipped by 7 bases and J by 8 bases, with 14 bases between them. CDR3 size: 13 residues. As DNA, the CDR3 is TGCGCCAGCACTCTAAGGGGTGGCGAAAAACTGTTTTTT. This gives the protein CASTLRGGEKLFF.

Only one count was recorded for this clone. The chain combines TRBV7-9 with TRBJ1-5; D may be TRBD1 (5 bases). The V end lost 0 bases, the J end lost 11 bases, and 14 bases lay between the germline ends. The CDR3 runs 14 residues. Germline V gene sequence: CDR1 SEHNR, CDR2 FQNEAQ (reference sequence). The CDR3 protein is CASSLAGGVGAQHF. CDR3 DNA: TGTGCCAGCAGCTTAGCGGGAGGGGTTGGGGCCCAGCATTTT.

This clone was recorded a few times. This chain connects TRBV7-2 to TRBJ1-1; 9 bases map to TRBD1. From germline, CDR1 is SGHTA and CDR2 FQGNSA. This CDR3 has 17 amino acids. Trimming removed 0 bases from V and 6 bases from J; junction bases left unmatched: 11. The CDR3 here is CASSLAGRGQGKSEAFF. DNA for the CDR3: TGTGCCAGCAGCTTAGCTGGGAGGGGACAGGGTAAATCTGAAGCTTTCTTT.

The rearrangement uses TRBV5-6 and TRBJ1-6; the D is unclear. Germline loops: CDR1 SGHDT, CDR2 YYEEEE. The ends were cut back, 0 bases at V and 7 bases at J, with 11 bases in the middle. The CDR3 loop spans 15 amino acids. The CDR3 spells CASSLGQVKNSPLHF. The CDR3 DNA follows: TGTGCCAGCAGCTTGGGGCAGGTCAAGAATTCACCCCTCCACTTT.

V is TRBV3-1 (or the pseudogene TRBV3-2) and J is TRBJ2-2, with 10 bases matching TRBD1. Germline values: CDR1 LGHDT, CDR2 YNNKEL (reference sequence). This CDR3 comprises 20 residues. Trimming took 5 bases from V and 0 from J; bases not matched to a gene: 15. The CDR3 sequence: CASSAVFRQGAPSNTGELFF. CDR3 in DNA: TGTGCCAGCAGCGCCGTATTCCGACAGGGGGCACCCTCGAACACCGGGGAGCTGTTTTTT.

The chain links TRBV10-1 to TRBJ2-5; D is perhaps TRBD2 (6 bases). The CDR3 runs to 14 residues. With 2 bases removed from V and 5 bases from J, the gap between germline ends came to 12 bases. Looked up from germline, CDR1 is WNHNN and CDR2 is SYGVQD (reference sequence). The DNA for the CDR3 is TGCGCCAGCAGTGAGCCGCAGGCGGGGGAGACCCAGTACTTC. This gives the protein CASSEPQAGETQYF.

The chain joins TRBV5-4 to TRBJ2-1, with 7 bases aligning to TRBD1. The CDR3 is 16 residues long. Germline CDR1 and CDR2: SGHNT and YYREEE (reference sequence). V lost 5 bases, J lost 6 bases, and 14 bases stayed unmatched. This CDR3 reads CASRPGQSLSGNEQFF. In nucleotides, the CDR3 is TGTGCCAGCAGACCGGGACAGTCCTTATCGGGCAATGAGCAGTTCTTC.

This clone was counted between two and nine times. The rearrangement links TRBV11-2 to TRBJ2-1, with D possibly TRBD1 on 5 matching bases. Germline lookup yields CDR1 SGHAT and CDR2 FQNNGV. The CDR3 runs 15 residues. V was clipped by 10 bases and J by 8 bases, with 24 bases between them. CDR3 residues: CATSPRALGRDEQFF. DNA for the CDR3: TGTGCCACCTCGCCCCGGGCCCTGGGGCGTGATGAGCAGTTCTTC. The full variable domain, with the rest looked up from reference TRBV11-2 and TRBJ2-1, is EAGVAQSPRYKIIEKRQSVAFWCNPISGHATLYWYQQILGQGPKLLIQFQNNGVVDDSQLPKDRFSAERLKGVDSTLKIQPAKLEDSAVYLCATSPRALGRDEQFFGPGTRLTVL.

This chain uses TRBV9 with TRBJ2-2, with 10 bases lining up with TRBD1. This CDR3 comprises 20 residues. The germline CDR1 and CDR2 sequences are SGDLS and YYNGEE. V lost 0 bases to trimming and J lost 4 bases; unmatched junction nucleotides: 15. CDR3 amino acids: CASSVVPVDRGLVGTGELFF. The CDR3 nucleotides are TGTGCCAGCAGCGTAGTCCCCGTCGACAGGGGGCTGGTAGGCACCGGGGAGCTGTTTTTT.

The chain carries TRBV4-1 and TRBJ2-1, with D perhaps TRBD2 (5 bases). The V end was cut by 1 base, the J end by 6 bases, with 13 bases between. Germline CDR1 MGHRA, CDR2 YSYEKL. The CDR3 loop spans 15 amino acids. The CDR3 DNA reads TGCGCCAGCAGCCAAGGACCCCTTACTAGCAATGAGCAGTTCTTC. Its translation: CASSQGPLTSNEQFF.

The V and J genes are TRBV5-4 and TRBJ2-1; TRBD1 agrees at 7 bases. The CDR3 spans 15 residues. Germline V gene sequence: CDR1 SGHNT, CDR2 YYREEE (reference sequence). The V segment lost 5 bases and the J segment 4 bases; nucleotides outside the gene matches: 9. The CDR3: CASSSRDRSYNEQFF. In DNA form, the CDR3 reads TGTGCCAGCAGTTCCAGGGACAGATCTTACAATGAGCAGTTCTTC.

There are a few counts of this clone. The rearrangement links TRBV7-8 to TRBJ2-7, with D maybe TRBD1 (5 bases). The V gene's germline CDR1 is SGHVS and CDR2 FQNEAQ. This CDR3 has 14 amino acids. V was cut by 4 bases and J by 2 bases, with 12 bases left in between. The CDR3 sequence: CASSYSREAYEQYF. DNA for the CDR3: TGTGCCAGCAGCTACTCCAGGGAAGCCTACGAGCAGTACTTC.

This rearrangement joins TRBV10-3 to TRBJ2-7; the D gene is possibly TRBD1 (6 bases). The CDR3 has 16 residues. CDR1 and CDR2 from the germline V gene are ENHRY and SYGVKD. V lost 4 bases to trimming and J lost 2 bases, with 18 bases between them. Here the CDR3 reads CAISGQGQLDTYEQYF. The CDR3 coding sequence is TGTGCCATCAGTGGGCAGGGACAACTGGATACCTACGAGCAGTACTTC.

This rearrangement joins TRBV6-5 to TRBJ1-1; 11 bases are a match to TRBD1. CDR1 and CDR2 from the germline V gene are MNHEY and SVGAGI. There are 15 residues in the CDR3. V shed 5 bases and J 4 bases; nucleotides not matched to a gene: 6. CDR3 nucleotide sequence: TGTGCCAGCAGTCCTGGCGGGACAGGGGGCACTGAAGCTTTCTTT. This codes for CASSPGGTGGTEAFF.

There are a few counts of this clone. This rearrangement joins TRBV7-2 to TRBJ2-7, with 8 bases lining up with TRBD1. Germline V CDR1 and CDR2: SGHTA, FQGNSA. V lost 0 bases, J lost 3 bases, and 7 bases stayed unmatched. The CDR3 extends over 16 amino acids. In DNA form, the CDR3 reads TGTGCCAGCAGCTTAGCTCCGGCTACAGGGGGCTACGAGCAGTACTTC. This encodes CASSLAPATGGYEQYF. The full variable domain, with the rest looked up from reference TRBV7-2 and TRBJ2-7, is GAGVSQSPSNKVTEKGKDVELRCDPISGHTALYWYRQSLGQGLEFLIYFQGNSAPDKSGLPSDRFSAERTGGSVSTLTIQRTQQEDSAVYLCASSLAPATGGYEQYFGPGTRLTVT.

This clone turned up a few times. The rearrangement uses TRBV5-1 and TRBJ2-2, with 8 bases lining up with TRBD1. This CDR3 has 16 residues. Germline CDR1 is SGHRS and CDR2 is YFSETQ. After removal of 4 bases from V and 0 bases from J, the junction contained 5 bases not matched to a gene. CDR3: CASSILTGANTGELFF. The CDR3 DNA reads TGCGCCAGCAGCATCCTGACAGGGGCGAACACCGGGGAGCTGTTTTTT.

V usage is TRBV5-1 and J usage is TRBJ1-3; 7 bases agree with TRBD1. The V gene's germline CDR1 is SGHRS and CDR2 YFSETQ. With V trimmed by 0 bases and J by 2 bases, 5 bases remained unmatched. The CDR3 has 16 amino acids. Written as DNA, the CDR3 is TGCGCCAGCAGCTTGGCCGGGCAGGGGGCTGGAAACACCATATATTTT. It encodes CASSLAGQGAGNTIYF.

This chain joins TRBV10-3 and TRBJ1-1; 8 positions agree with TRBD1. The CDR3 loop spans 15 amino acids. In germline, CDR1 is ENHRY, CDR2 SYGVKD. V trimming: 6 bases; J trimming: 5 bases; junction bases outside the gene matches: 11. The CDR3 DNA is TGTGCCATCAGCGAAAGCCAGGGGGCGCGAACTGAAGCTTTCTTT. Its protein product is CAISESQGARTEAFF.

The chain employs TRBV30 and TRBJ1-2; 8 bases match TRBD1. CDR1 is GTSNPN and CDR2 is SVGIG in the germline V gene (reference sequence). J was trimmed by 7 bases and V by 0 bases; bases with no gene match: 7. The CDR3 length is 14 residues. The CDR3 DNA is TGTGCCTGGAGTGTAGGCAGGGGGCGGGGTGGCTACACCTTC. Its protein product is CAWSVGRGRGGYTF.

The V call is TRBV27, the J call TRBJ2-1; 9 bases map to TRBD1. After removal of 6 bases from V and 6 bases from J, the junction contained 12 bases not matched to a gene. The CDR3 contains 16 residues. CDR1 MNHEY and CDR2 SMNVEV come from the germline V gene (reference sequence). The CDR3 sequence is CASRPSPGTGINEQFF. CDR3 bases: TGTGCCAGCAGGCCCTCCCCCGGGACAGGGATCAATGAGCAGTTCTTC.

This clone appeared a single time. This chain links TRBV18 with TRBJ1-4; D may be TRBD1 (5 bases). Germline CDR1 KGHSH, CDR2 LQKENI. This CDR3 spans 15 amino acids. Trimming shortened V by 3 bases and J by 5 bases, and 13 bases separated the two germline ends. CDR3 nucleotide sequence: TGTGCCAGCTCACCGGGGCCGCGAAGAAATGAAAAACTGTTTTTT. This gives the protein CASSPGPRRNEKLFF. Based on the CDR3 plus reference TRBV18 and TRBJ1-4, the full variable domain is NAGVMQNPRHLVRRRGQEARLRCSPMKGHSHVYWYRQLPEEGLKFMVYLQKENIIDESGMPKERFSAEFPKEGPSILRIQQVVRGDSAAYFCASSPGPRRNEKLFFGSGTQLSVL.

The chain employs TRBV9 and TRBJ2-2; D gene unclear. Per the germline V gene, CDR1 is SGDLS and CDR2 is YYNGEE. The CDR3 length is 15 residues. Trimming pared 4 bases from V and 6 bases from J, leaving 16 bases between. The CDR3 region is CASSIGPTVAGELFF. CDR3 nucleotides: TGTGCCAGCAGCATAGGCCCAACGGTGGCCGGGGAGCTGTTTTTT.

The rearrangement links TRBV6-6 to TRBJ1-5; no firm D call. V lost 3 bases and J lost 3, with 6 bases in between. The CDR3 is made up of 13 amino acids. The V gene's germline CDR1 is MNHNY and CDR2 SVGAGI (reference sequence). The CDR3 nucleotides read TGTGCCAGCAGTTATGAGGTCAATCAGCCCCAGCATTTT. It encodes CASSYEVNQPQHF.